The present entry profiles one T cell receptor beta chain with its context. Its antigen is unidentified. CDR3 length equals 16 residues. Germline CDR1 and CDR2: KGHSH and LQKENI. J gave up 5 bases and V 3 bases, and 13 bases lay outside the gene matches. The data derive from a study of vaccination effects on CD4 cells after COVID-19. Background on the study: A couple of convalescent patients were sampled 16 days and one week before vaccination.

Assay used: immunoSEQ multiplex PCR; TCRdb lists only in-frame clones, some missing. Among 20,000 to 25,000 clones listed, more than 70% were seen once. Findings and limits, study-wide: Clones of infection and vaccine origin contracted markedly late after vaccination.

Sequencing in the ViraFEST assay came after antigen-specific CD4+ T cells had been expanded with viral peptide pools, which were used to stimulate PBMC. CD4+ T cells were isolated after nine to ten days of culture. A PCR test confirmed that the person had SARS-CoV-2 infection between March and December 2020. A density of approximately 2.2 million PBMC per well was used; these cells were cultured with 10 IU/ml IL-2 and approximately 10 ug/ml peptides. Days 3 and 7 were when half the medium was replaced with IL-2 medium. The sample here was CD4+ T cells from PBMCs cultured with a peptide pool, taken before COVID-19 vaccination. This chain links TRBV18 with TRBJ2-7; TRBD2 matches at 7 bases. This clonotype was obtained from a human donor who had a prior SARS-CoV-2 infection. In DNA form, the CDR3 reads TGTGCCAGCTCACCTCCGATCCGGGGGGAGAGGAACGAGCAGTACTTC. Protein sequence: CASSPPIRGERNEQYF.